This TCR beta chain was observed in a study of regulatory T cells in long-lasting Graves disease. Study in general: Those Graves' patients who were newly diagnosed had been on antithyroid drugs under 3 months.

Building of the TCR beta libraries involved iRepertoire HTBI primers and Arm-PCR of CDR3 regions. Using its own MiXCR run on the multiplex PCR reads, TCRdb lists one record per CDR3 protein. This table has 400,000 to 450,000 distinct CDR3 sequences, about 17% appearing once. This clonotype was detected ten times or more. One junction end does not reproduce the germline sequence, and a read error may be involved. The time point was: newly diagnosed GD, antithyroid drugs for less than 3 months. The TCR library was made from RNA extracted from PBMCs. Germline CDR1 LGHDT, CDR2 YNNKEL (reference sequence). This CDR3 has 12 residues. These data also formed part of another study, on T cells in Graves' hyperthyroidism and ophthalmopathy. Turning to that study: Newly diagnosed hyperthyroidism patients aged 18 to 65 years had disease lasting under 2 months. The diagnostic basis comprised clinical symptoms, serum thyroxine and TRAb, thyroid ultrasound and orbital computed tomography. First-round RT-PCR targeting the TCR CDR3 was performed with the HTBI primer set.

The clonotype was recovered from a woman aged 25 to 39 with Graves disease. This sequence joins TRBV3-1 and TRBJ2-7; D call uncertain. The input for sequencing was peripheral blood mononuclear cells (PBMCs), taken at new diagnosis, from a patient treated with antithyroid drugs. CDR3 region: CASNQDYYEQYF. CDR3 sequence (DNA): TGTGCCAGCAACCAAGATTACTACGAGCAGTACTTC.